This T cell receptor (beta chain) was sequenced in a study of shared clonotypes between healthy human individuals. The wider study: Plates per donor: three CD4 naive, three CD4 memory, two CD8 naive, one CD8 memory.

A remark on this clone: The antigen remains unidentified.

Study-wide results and limits: Non-shared clonotypes had lower generation probabilities than those shared by all four donors. Measured sharing among donors was expected to vary with sequencing depth.

Each subset's genomic DNA was split evenly across several immunoSEQ plates. Only in-frame clones appear in the TCRdb table, and some are missing; sequencing was by immunoSEQ multiplex PCR. The profile shows 180,000 or so clones, approximately 92% of them singletons. This CDR3 is built from 14 residues. Losses at the gene ends were 8 bases for V and 4 bases for J; bases not matched to a gene: 10. The germline V gene has CDR1 MDHEN and CDR2 SYDVKM. The sample was naive CD4+ T cells sorted from blood. Subset indicated: CD45RA+ positively selected. The clonotype originates from a woman aged 25 to 39 in good health. The chain has TRBV28 and TRBJ1-2; 7 bases match TRBD1. The CDR3 DNA reads as TGTGCCAGCTCCACCCCGGGACAGACCTATGGCTACACCTTC. Protein sequence: CASSTPGQTYGYTF.